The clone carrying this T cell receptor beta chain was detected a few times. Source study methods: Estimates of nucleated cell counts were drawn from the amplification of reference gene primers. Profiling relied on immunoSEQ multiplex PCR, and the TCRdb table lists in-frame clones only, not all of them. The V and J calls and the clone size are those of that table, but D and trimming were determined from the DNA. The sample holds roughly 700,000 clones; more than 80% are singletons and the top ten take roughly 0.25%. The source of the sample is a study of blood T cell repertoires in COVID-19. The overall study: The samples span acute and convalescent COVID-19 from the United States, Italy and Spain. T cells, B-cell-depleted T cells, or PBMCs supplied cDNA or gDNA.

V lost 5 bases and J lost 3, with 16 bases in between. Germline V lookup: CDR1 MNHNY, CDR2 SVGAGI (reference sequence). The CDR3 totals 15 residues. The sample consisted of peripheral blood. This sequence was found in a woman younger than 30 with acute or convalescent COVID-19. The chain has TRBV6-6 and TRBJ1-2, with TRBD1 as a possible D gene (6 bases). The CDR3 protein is CASSPVRGADYGYTF. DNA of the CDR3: TGTGCCAGCAGTCCAGTGCGGGGGGCTGACTATGGCTACACCTTC.